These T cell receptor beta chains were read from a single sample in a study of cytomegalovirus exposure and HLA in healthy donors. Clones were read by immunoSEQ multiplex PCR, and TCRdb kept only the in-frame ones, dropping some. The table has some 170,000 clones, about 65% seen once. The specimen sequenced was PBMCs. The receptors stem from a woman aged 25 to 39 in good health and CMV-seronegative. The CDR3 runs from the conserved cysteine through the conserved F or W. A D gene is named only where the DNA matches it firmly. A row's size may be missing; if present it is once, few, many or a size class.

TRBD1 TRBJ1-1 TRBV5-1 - TGCGCCAGCAGCCTACAGGGGGCTGTTGGCACTGAAGCTTTCTTT CASSLQGAVGTEAFF
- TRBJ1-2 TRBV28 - TGTGCCAGCAGTTTATCCCAGGCTTACTATGGCTACACCTTC CASSLSQAYYGYTF
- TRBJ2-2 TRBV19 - TGTGCCAGTAGTATATCAGGGACCGGGGAGCTGTTTTTT CASSISGTGELFF
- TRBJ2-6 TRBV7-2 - TGTGCCAGCAGCTTCTTGGTTGGAGGGGTTACTGGGGCCAACGTCCTGACTTTC CASSFLVGGVTGANVLTF
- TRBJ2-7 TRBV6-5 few TGTGCCAGCAGTTCAGGAGGACAGTTCGACCACGAGCAGTACTTC CASSSGGQFDHEQYF
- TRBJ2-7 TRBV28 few TGTGCCAGCAGACGTCTTCAGGGGTTATCCTACGAGCAGTACTTC CASRRLQGLSYEQYF
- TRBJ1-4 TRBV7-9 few TGTGCCAGCAGCCCCACAGCAGCTAATGAAAAACTGTTTTTT CASSPTAANEKLFF
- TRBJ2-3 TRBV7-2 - TGTGCCAGCAGCGCCGGACTCGGCACAGATACGCAGTATTTT CASSAGLGTDTQYF
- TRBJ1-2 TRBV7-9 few TGTGCCAGCAGCCTAATATTTGAGGGCGATGGCTACACCTTC CASSLIFEGDGYTF
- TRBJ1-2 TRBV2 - TGTGCCAGCAGGGACTCCAGCTATGGCTACACCTTC CASRDSSYGYTF
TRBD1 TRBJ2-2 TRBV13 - TGTGCCAGCAGCTTTCGGACAGGGAACACCGGGGAGCTGTTTTTT CASSFRTGNTGELFF
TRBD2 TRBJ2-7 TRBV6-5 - TGTGCCAGCAGGCTCTTCCCTAGCGGATCCTACGAGCAGTACTTC CASRLFPSGSYEQYF
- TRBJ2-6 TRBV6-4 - TGTGCCAGCAGTGTTATATCTGGGGCCAACGTCCTGACTTTC CASSVISGANVLTF
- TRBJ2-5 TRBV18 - TGTGCCAGCTCACCAATGGCGGGGTCACAAGAGACCCAGTACTTC CASSPMAGSQETQYF
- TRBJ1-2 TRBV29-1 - TGCAGCGTTGATCTTATGGTGCGGGGTTTGGATGGCTACACCTTC CSVDLMVRGLDGYTF
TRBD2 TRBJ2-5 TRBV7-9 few TGTGCCAGCAGCTTGGGTAGCGGGAGAATCGGGCAAGAGACCCAGTACTTC CASSLGSGRIGQETQYF
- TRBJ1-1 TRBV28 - TGTGCCAGCAGTCGAGTCCAGAACACTGAAGCTTTCTTT CASSRVQNTEAFF
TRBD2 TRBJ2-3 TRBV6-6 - TGTGCCAGCAGTATAACTAGCGGAAACACAGATACGCAGTATTTT CASSITSGNTDTQYF
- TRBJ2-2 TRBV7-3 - TGTGCCAGCAGCCTCGCCGGGGTGACCGGGGAGCTGTTTTTT CASSLAGVTGELFF
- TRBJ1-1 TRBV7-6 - TGTGCCAGCAGCTTGGGGAGTACAGGGTGGGAAGCTTTCTTT CASSLGSTGWEAFF
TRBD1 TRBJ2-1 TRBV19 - TGTGCCAGTAGTATACTGGGACAGGGGGATCACGAGCAGTTCTTC CASSILGQGDHEQFF
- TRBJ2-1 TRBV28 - TGTGCCAGCACTGCCAGCTCCTACAATGAGCAGTTCTTC CASTASSYNEQFF
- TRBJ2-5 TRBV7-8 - TGTGCCAGCAGCTTATTAGCTCAAGAGACCCAGTACTTC CASSLLAQETQYF
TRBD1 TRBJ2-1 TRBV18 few TGTGCCAGCTCACCAAGACGGGGACAGGGTACCAATGAGCAGTTCTTC CASSPRRGQGTNEQFF
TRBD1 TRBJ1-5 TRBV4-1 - TGCGCCAGCAGCCAAGGGCAGGGGGTCGGTCAGCCCCAGCATTTT CASSQGQGVGQPQHF
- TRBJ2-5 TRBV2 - TGTGCCAGCCAGGAGGGGACAGAAGAGACCCAGTACTTC CASQEGTEETQYF
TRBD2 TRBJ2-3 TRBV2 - TGTGCCAGCAGGCGGCGGGAGGTGGCAGATACGCAGTATTTT CASRRREVADTQYF
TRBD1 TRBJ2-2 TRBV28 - TGTGCCGCACAGGGGGCATTGAACACCGGGGAGCTGTTTTTT CAAQGALNTGELFF
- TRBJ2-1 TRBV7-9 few TGTGCCAGCAGCTTCGGAGAGAATGAGCAGTTCTTC CASSFGENEQFF
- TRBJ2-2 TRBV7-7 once TGTGCCAGCAGCGAGCACAGGAACACCGGGGAGCTGTTTTTT CASSEHRNTGELFF
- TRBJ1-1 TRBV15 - TGTGCCACCAGCAGAGATCTCGGGGATAAAGCTTTCTTT CATSRDLGDKAFF
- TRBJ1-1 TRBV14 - TGTGCCAGCAGCCAGGGCAGGGACACTGAAGCTTTCTTT CASSQGRDTEAFF
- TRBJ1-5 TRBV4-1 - TGCGCCAGCAGCCCGGGGTCGCCCAATCAGCCCCAGCATTTT CASSPGSPNQPQHF
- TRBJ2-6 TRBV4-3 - TGCGCCAGCAGCCATGTCCCCCCCTCCTCTGGGGCCAACGTCCTGACTTTC CASSHVPPSSGANVLTF
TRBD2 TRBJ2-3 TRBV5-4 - TGTGCCAGCAGCTTGGGACTAGCGGGGGGCGCTAGCACAGATACGCAGTATTTT CASSLGLAGGASTDTQYF
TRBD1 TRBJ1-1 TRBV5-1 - TGCGCCAGCAGCTTGGGGGACAGGGGACTGGGGACTGAAGCTTTCTTT CASSLGDRGLGTEAFF
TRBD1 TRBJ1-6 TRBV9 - TGTGCCAGCAGCGGACAGGGCTCCTATAATTCACCCCTCCACTTT CASSGQGSYNSPLHF
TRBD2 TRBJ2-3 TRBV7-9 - TGTGCCAGCAGCCAATCATTAGCGGGAGGCTACACAGATACGCAGTATTTT CASSQSLAGGYTDTQYF
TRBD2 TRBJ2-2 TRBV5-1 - TGCGCCAGCAGCTTGTTAGCGGGTACGAACACCGGGGAGCTGTTTTTT CASSLLAGTNTGELFF
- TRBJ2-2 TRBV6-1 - TGTGCCAGCAGTGAGCGGGGAGGGAACACCGGGGAGCTGTTTTTT CASSERGGNTGELFF
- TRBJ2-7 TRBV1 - TGCACCAGCAGCCGGGGGGATAGCTCCTACGAGCAGTACTTC CTSSRGDSSYEQYF
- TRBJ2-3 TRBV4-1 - TGCGCCAGCAGCCAAGAGTGGAGGAAGGGGATAGCGGTCCAGGATACGCAGTATTTT CASSQEWRKGIAVQDTQYF
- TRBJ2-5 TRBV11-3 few TGTGCCAGCAGCTCAGGGATTCAAGAGACCCAGTACTTC CASSSGIQETQYF
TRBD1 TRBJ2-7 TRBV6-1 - TGTGCCAGCATCAAGGACAGGGGTGGGGAGCAGTACTTC CASIKDRGGEQYF
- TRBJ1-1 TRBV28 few TGTGCCAGCAGATCCGGGACACTGATCACTGAAGCTTTCTTT CASRSGTLITEAFF
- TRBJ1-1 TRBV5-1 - TGCGCCAGCTCTTGGACAGCGAACACTGAAGCTTTCTTT CASSWTANTEAFF
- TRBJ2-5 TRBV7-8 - TGTGCCAGTTTAGGTCGGGGGTTGCGGAAGGAGACCCAGTACTTC CASLGRGLRKETQYF
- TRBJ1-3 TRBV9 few TGTGCCAGCAGCCCCACCCAGGGTTCTGGAAACACCATATATTTT CASSPTQGSGNTIYF
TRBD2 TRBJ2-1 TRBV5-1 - TGCGCCAGCAGCCCCCCGGGACTAGCGGGATATAATGAGCAGTTCTTC CASSPPGLAGYNEQFF
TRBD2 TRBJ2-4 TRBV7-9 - TGTGCCAGCAGCTTCCGCTCCGGGACTAGCGGGAGGGCCCACATTCAGTACTTC CASSFRSGTSGRAHIQYF
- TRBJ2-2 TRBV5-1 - TGCGCCAGCAGCTCACAGGGCGGGAACACCGGGGAGCTGTTTTTT CASSSQGGNTGELFF
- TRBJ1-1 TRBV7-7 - TGTGCCAGCAGCCCAAACAGGGAGACTGAAGCTTTCTTT CASSPNRETEAFF
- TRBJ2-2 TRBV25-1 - TGTGCCAGCAGTGAATGGGAGGGGGGGCCCTTTACCGGGGAGCTGTTTTTT CASSEWEGGPFTGELFF
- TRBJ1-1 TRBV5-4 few TGTGCCAGCAGCATTGGGGCGCTGAAAACTGAAGCTTTCTTT CASSIGALKTEAFF